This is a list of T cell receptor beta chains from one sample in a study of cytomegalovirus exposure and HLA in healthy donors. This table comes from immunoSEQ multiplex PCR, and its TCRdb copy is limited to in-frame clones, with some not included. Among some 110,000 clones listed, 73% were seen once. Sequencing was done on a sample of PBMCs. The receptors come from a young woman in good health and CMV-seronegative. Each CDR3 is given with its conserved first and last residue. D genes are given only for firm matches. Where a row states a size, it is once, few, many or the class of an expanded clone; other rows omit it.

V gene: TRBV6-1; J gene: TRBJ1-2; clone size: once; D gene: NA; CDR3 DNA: TGTGCCAGCAGTGAAGCAGGGAGAGATGGCTACACCTTC; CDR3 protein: CASSEAGRDGYTF
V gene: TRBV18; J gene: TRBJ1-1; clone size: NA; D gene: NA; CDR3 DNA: TGTGCCAGCTCACCACCGGACAATACCCTTGAAGCTTTCTTT; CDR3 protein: CASSPPDNTLEAFF
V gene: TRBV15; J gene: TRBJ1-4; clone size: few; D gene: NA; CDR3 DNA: TGTGCCACCAGCAGAAAAAGGGGGGGCGCAACTAATGAAAAACTGTTTTTT; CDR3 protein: CATSRKRGGATNEKLFF
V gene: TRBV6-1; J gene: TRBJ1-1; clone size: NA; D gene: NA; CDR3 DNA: TGTGCCAGCAGTGAACAGGGAAAGGTGAGGAACACTGAAGCTTTCTTT; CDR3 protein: CASSEQGKVRNTEAFF
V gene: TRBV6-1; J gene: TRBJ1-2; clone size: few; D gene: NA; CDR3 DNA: TGTGCCAGCTCGGAGGTTGGCTATGGCTACACCTTC; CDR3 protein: CASSEVGYGYTF
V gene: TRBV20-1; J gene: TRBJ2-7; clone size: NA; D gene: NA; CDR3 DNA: TGCAGTGCTCCCGCGAGCCCCGAGCAGTACTTC; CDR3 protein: CSAPASPEQYF
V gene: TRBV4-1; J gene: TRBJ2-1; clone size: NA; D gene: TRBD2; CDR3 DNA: TGCGCCAGCAGCCAAGAAGGATGGGGGAGGGATTACAATGAGCAGTTCTTC; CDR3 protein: CASSQEGWGRDYNEQFF
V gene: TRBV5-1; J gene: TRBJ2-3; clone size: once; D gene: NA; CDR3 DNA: TGCGCCAGCAGCTTGGGGGACAACACAGATACGCAGTATTTT; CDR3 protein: CASSLGDNTDTQYF
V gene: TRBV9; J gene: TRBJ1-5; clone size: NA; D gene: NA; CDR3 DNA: TGTGCCAGCAGCGGCGGTGTGGCTAATCAGCCCCAGCATTTT; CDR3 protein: CASSGGVANQPQHF
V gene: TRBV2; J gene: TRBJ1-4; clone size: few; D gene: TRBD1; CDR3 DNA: TGTGCCGGAAAGGACAGGGAGTATGAAAAACTGTTTTTT; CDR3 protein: CAGKDREYEKLFF
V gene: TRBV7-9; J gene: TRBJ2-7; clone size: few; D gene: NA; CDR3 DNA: TGTGCCAGCAGCTTAGCAGGGGCAGGGTACGAGCAGTACTTC; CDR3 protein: CASSLAGAGYEQYF
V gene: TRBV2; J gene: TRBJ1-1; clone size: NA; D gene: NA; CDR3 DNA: TGTGCCAGCAGTGAAGAGGGGATGAACACTGAAGCTTTCTTT; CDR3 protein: CASSEEGMNTEAFF
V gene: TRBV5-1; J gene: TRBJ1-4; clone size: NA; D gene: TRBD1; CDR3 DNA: TGCGCCAGCAGCCCGGGACAGCGATATGAAAAACTGTTTTTT; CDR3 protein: CASSPGQRYEKLFF
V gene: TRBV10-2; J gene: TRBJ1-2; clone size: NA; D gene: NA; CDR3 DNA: TGCGCCAGCAGTGACAGTGCAGATACAAATGGCTACACCTTC; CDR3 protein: CASSDSADTNGYTF
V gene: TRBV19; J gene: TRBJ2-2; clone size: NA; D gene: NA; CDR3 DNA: TGTGCCAGTAGTATGAGCAGGGAGCTGTTTTTT; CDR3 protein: CASSMSRELFF
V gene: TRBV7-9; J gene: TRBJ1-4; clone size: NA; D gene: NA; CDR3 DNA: TGTGCCAGCAGCCCCCAATCGGCAACTAATGAAAAACTGTTTTTT; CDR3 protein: CASSPQSATNEKLFF
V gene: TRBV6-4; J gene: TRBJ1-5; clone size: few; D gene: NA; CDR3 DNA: TGTGCCAGCAGTGACTCGACAAATCAGCCCCAGCATTTT; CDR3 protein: CASSDSTNQPQHF
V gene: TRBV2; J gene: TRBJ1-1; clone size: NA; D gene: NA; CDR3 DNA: TGTGCCAGCAGTGAAGGGCTCGGGGTGGCTGAAGCTTTCTTT; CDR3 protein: CASSEGLGVAEAFF
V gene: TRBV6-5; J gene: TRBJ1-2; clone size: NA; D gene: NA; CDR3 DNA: TGTGCCAGCAGCTACGGCCCATATGGCTACACCTTC; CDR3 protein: CASSYGPYGYTF
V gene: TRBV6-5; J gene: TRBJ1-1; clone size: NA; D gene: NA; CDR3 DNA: TGTGCCAGCAGTTACTTCGCAGGCCGGAACACTGAAGCTTTCTTT; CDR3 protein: CASSYFAGRNTEAFF
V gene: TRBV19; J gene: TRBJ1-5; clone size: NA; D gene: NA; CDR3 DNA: TGTGCCAGTAGTGCCTTTGAACGAGGGTACAATCAGCCCCAGCATTTT; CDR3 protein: CASSAFERGYNQPQHF
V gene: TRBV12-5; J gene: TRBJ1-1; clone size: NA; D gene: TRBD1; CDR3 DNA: TGTGCTAGTGGACGGGCAGGGGGCCGGTACACTGAAGCTTTCTTT; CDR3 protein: CASGRAGGRYTEAFF
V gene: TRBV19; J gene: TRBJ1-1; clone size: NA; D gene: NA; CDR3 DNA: TGTGCCACTACCCCTGGAGGTTGGAAGAACACTGAAGCTTTCTTT; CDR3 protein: CATTPGGWKNTEAFF
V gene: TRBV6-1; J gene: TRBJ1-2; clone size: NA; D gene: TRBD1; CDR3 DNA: TGTGCCAGCAGACCCGGGACAGGGTGGGGGTATGGCTACACCTTC; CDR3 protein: CASRPGTGWGYGYTF
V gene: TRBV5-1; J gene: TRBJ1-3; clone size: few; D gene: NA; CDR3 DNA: TGCGCCAGCAGCTTGGACAGCTTCTCTGGAAACACCATATATTTT; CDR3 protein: CASSLDSFSGNTIYF
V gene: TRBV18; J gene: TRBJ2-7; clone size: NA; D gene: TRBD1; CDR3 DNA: TGTGCCAGCTCACCACAGACAGGGATCACCTACGAGCAGTACTTC; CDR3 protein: CASSPQTGITYEQYF
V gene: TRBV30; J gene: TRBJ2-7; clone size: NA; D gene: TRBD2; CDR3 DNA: TGTGCCTGGGGACTAGCGGGTTCCTACGAGCAGTACTTC; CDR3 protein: CAWGLAGSYEQYF
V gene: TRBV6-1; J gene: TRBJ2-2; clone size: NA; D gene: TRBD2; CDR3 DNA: TGTGCCAGCGAACTTATAGCGGGAAACACCGGGGAGCTGTTTTTT; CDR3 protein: CASELIAGNTGELFF
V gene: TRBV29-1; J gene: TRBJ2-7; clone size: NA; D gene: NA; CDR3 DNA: TGCAGCGTTGAAGATCTCTACGAGCAGTACTTC; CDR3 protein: CSVEDLYEQYF
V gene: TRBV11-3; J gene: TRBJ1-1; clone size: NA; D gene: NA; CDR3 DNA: TGTGCCAGCAGCTTAGTCCGGGAGGGCACTGAAGCTTTCTTT; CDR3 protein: CASSLVREGTEAFF
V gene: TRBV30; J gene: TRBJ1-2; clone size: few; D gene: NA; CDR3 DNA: TGTGCCTGGGACTTAAACTATGGCTACACCTTC; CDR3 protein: CAWDLNYGYTF
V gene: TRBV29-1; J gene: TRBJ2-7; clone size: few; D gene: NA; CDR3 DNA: TGCAGCGCACGGGACACGCGGAACGAGCAGTACTTC; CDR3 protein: CSARDTRNEQYF